This T cell receptor (beta chain) was captured by sequencing in a study of T cells in Graves' hyperthyroidism and ophthalmopathy (dated by TCRdb to about 2019). With respect to the entire study: Peripheral blood samples were taken at the time of initial diagnosis, prior to any treatment. To identify distinguishing TCR V-J signatures, a discovery cohort of around 100 patients was used, comprising some 45 with Graves' ophthalmopathy and approximately 57 with stable Graves' hyperthyroidism. Prospective prediction of ophthalmopathy was tested in an independent validation cohort consisting of 18 to 20 hyperthyroidism patients and 15 or so patients who later progressed to ophthalmopathy. The 100 or so discovery patients were divided at random into training and test sets in a 7:3 ratio. The study also compared thyroid tissue and blood T-cell repertoires from a handful of Graves' hyperthyroidism patients. Once sampling was done, hyperthyroidism patients were given methimazole at a starting dose of 30 mg daily, whereas ophthalmopathy patients were given high-dose intravenous methylprednisolone. The paper describes TCR Vbeta CDR3 sequencing of fewer than 150 peripheral blood samples, made up of 43 ophthalmopathy patients, 70 to 75 hyperthyroidism patients and some 17 progressor patients. Study-wide conclusions, independent of this receptor: Sample size was not statistically predetermined, and investigators were not blinded to group allocation. In validation, progression to ophthalmopathy was predicted by the model with 70% to 71% sensitivity and just over 72% specificity, a median of around 6.5 months before onset. Blood samples also contained most of the expanded thyroid clonotypes (frequency above 0.001), which suggests that blood repertoires may reflect thyroid immune responses. In cross-validation, a model built on a 13 V-J signature told ophthalmopathy apart from stable hyperthyroidism with approximately 90% sensitivity and about 81% specificity, and in testing the same model reached 80%/75%.

V lost 6 bases and J lost 1 base; the stretch between them is 6 bases long. CDR1 SNHLY and CDR2 FYNNEI were looked up in the germline V gene. The CDR3 runs 12 residues from the cysteine to the phenylalanine. Kept here is only the CDR3 DNA, which spans 36 bases and is read in frame from base 1. The TCR beta CDR3 regions were amplified from the RNA transcripts. A first-round RT-PCR of the TCR CDR3 used the HTBI primer set with the Qiagen OneStep RT-PCR kit. Libraries were constructed in a second round of multiplex PCR, after which size selection and purification were carried out. Libraries were sequenced paired-end with 100 bp reads on an Illumina HiSeq2000. The original pipeline was this. SOAPnuke was used to process the raw data, removing reads that contained adapters or uncalled bases, had a mean Phred below 15, or lacked an exact match to the constant primer or identifier. COPE v1.2.5 was used to merge high-quality paired reads, and clonotypes were defined as unique nucleotide sequences. MiTCR v1.1 was used to align the clonotypes against IMGT TRBV, TRBD and TRBJ reference segments. The analysis included only V-J combinations with a frequency above 0.0001, which together covered 99% to 99.2% of the repertoires. The TCS score was defined as the ratio of F50 (clonal expansion) to E x V (chaos), calculated using BLOSUM62-based TCRdist between CDR3 peptides within each V-J. Welch's t-statistics and random forest reduced around 520 V-J features to under 15, which were used in a naive Bayes classifier (R e1071). Thyroid-blood repertoire similarity was quantified with the Morisita-Horn index. The public reads were reanalyzed by TCRdb: fastp trimming at Q25, MiXCR alignment, in-frame beta chains only. Entries are consolidated by CDR3 protein sequence, retaining the most common genes and DNA. TCRdb, not the authors, supplied the V and J calls. Here the sample has 800,000 or so distinct CDR3 sequences; approximately 40% occur a single time. Around 9.3% of the sample is held by the ten biggest clonotypes.

This clonotype was seen ten or more times. Its cognate antigen has yet to be identified. Nothing much larger sits one base from this clone, and base qualities are not available. A patient counted as having stable Graves' hyperthyroidism if no progression to ophthalmopathy occurred over 18 months of follow-up. Hyperthyroidism patients were newly diagnosed, had a disease duration of under 2 months, and were aged 18 to 65 years. Patients with uncontrolled infections, other autoimmune diseases, pregnancy or lactation were excluded. Diagnoses relied on clinical symptoms, serum thyroxine and TRAb, thyroid ultrasound and orbital computed tomography. Ficoll-Paque density gradient centrifugation was used to isolate PBMCs from 8.5 to 10 ml of fresh peripheral blood. Total RNA was extracted with Trizol reagent, and quality was checked on an Agilent 2100 Bioanalyzer.

This sequence was found in a man aged 18 to 30 with Graves' hyperthyroidism. Rearrangement joined TRBV2 to TRBJ2-5; no confident D gene assignment can be made. Sequenced sample: blood. The nucleotide sequence reads TGTGCCAGCAGGGCCCTCCAAGAGACCCAGTACTTC. This sequence encodes CASRALQETQYF.